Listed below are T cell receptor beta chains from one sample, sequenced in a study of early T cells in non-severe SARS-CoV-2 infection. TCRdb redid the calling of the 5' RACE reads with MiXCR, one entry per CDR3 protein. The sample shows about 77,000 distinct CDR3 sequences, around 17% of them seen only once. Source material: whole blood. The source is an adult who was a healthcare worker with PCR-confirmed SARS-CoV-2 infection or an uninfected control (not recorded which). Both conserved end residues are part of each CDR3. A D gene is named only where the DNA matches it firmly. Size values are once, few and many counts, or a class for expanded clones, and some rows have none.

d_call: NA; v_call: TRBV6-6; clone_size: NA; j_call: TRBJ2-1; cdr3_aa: CASCLSSYNEQFF; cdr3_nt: TGTGCCAGCTGCCTGAGCTCCTACAATGAGCAGTTCTTC
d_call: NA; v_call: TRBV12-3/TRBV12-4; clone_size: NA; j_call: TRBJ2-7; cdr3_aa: CASRYGDLPPPCEQYF; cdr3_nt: TGTGCCAGCAGGTACGGGGACCTCCCGCCCCCTTGCGAGCAGTACTTC
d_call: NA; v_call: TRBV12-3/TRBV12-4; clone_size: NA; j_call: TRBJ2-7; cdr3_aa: CASSFFDFEQYF; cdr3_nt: TGTGCCAGCAGTTTTTTCGACTTCGAGCAGTACTTC
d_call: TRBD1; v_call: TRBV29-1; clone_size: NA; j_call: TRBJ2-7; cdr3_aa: CSGGQGPPGEQYF; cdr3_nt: TGCAGCGGGGGACAGGGCCCCCCGGGGGAGCAGTACTTC
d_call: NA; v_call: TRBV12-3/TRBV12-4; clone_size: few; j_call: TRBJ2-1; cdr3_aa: CASTKGRGRNEQFF; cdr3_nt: TGTGCCAGCACCAAAGGGAGGGGGCGGAATGAGCAGTTCTTC
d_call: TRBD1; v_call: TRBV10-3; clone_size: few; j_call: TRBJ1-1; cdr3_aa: CATCDRGPTGVTFF; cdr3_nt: TGTGCCACCTGTGACAGGGGGCCTACGGGGGTGACTTTCTTT
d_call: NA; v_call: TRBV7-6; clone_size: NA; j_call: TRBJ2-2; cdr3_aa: CASSLDETPTGELFF; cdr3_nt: TGTGCCAGCAGCTTAGATGAGACACCCACCGGGGAGCTGTTTTTT
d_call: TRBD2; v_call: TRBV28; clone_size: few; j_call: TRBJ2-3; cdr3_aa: CASYGRGRRGTDTQYF; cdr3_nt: TGTGCCAGCTACGGTCGCGGGAGGCGGGGCACAGATACGCAGTATTTT
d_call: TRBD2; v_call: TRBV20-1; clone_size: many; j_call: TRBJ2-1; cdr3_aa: CSARLAPSGRNNYNEQFF; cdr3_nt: TGCAGTGCTAGACTAGCCCCCAGCGGGAGGAACAATTACAATGAGCAGTTCTTC
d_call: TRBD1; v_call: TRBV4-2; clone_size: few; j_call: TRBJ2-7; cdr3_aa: CASSQDGTGAYEQYF; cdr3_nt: TGTGCCAGCAGCCAAGATGGAACAGGGGCCTACGAGCAGTACTTC
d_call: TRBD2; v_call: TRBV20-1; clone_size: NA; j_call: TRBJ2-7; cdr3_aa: CSARDRTGTTYEQYF; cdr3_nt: TGCAGTGCTAGAGATCGAACCGGGACTACCTACGAGCAGTACTTC
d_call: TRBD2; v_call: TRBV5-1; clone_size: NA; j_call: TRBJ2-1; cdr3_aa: CASSLVAGGPNEQFF; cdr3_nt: TGCGCCAGCAGCTTGGTGGCGGGGGGGCCCAATGAGCAGTTCTTC
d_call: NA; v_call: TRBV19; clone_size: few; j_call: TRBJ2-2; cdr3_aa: CASSISGLNTGELFF; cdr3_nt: TGTGCCAGTAGTATCTCTGGACTCAACACCGGGGAGCTGTTTTTT
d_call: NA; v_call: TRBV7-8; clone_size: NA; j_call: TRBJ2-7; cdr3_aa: CASSLMGPEQYF; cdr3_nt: TGTGCCAGCAGCCTCATGGGTCCCGAGCAGTACTTC
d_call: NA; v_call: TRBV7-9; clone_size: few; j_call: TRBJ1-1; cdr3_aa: CATRGDTEAFF; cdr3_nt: TGTGCCACCCGGGGCGACACTGAAGCTTTCTTT
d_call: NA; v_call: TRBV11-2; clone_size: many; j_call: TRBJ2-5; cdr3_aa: CASSLFAGKQETQYF; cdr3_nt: TGTGCCAGCAGCTTATTCGCGGGAAAACAAGAGACCCAGTACTTC
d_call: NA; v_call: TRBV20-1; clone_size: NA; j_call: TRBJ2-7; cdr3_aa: CSARGFPVSTYEQYF; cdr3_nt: TGCAGTGCTAGAGGTTTCCCGGTTAGCACCTACGAGCAGTACTTC
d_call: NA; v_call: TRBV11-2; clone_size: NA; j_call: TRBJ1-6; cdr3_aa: CASSLSVDNSPLHF; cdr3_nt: TGTGCCAGCAGCTTATCAGTGGATAATTCACCCCTCCACTTT
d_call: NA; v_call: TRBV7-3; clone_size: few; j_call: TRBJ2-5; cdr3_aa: CASSPGPDETQYF; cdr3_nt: TGTGCCAGCAGCCCTGGGCCCGATGAGACCCAGTACTTC
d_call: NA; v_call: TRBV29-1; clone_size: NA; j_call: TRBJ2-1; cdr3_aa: CSVEEGQSSILEQFF; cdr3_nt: TGCAGCGTTGAAGAGGGCCAGAGTAGTATCCTTGAGCAGTTCTTC
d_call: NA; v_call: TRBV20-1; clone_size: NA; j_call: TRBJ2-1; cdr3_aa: CSLQGHPPGNEQFF; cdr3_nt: TGCAGCCTTCAGGGGCATCCCCCGGGCAATGAGCAGTTCTTC